Sequencing of this T cell receptor (beta chain) was carried out in a study of T cell repertoires in MIS-A myocarditis (dated by TCRdb to 2021 to 2024). TCRbeta CDR3 regions were amplified by the immunoSEQ bias-controlled multiplex PCR and were subjected to high-throughput sequencing. Per the original workflow: The immunoSEQ vendor pipeline collapsed and filtered CDR3 sequences to measure the abundance and frequency of each unique TCRbeta CDR3. Dominant CDR3 amino acid sequences were clustered with SARS-CoV-2-specific ImmuneCODE TCRbeta sequences by CD-HIT at a 90% global sequence identity threshold. A clone was classed as hyperexpanded at a frequency of 0.1 to 1 and as large at a frequency of 0.01 to 0.1. For the dominant clones, CDR3 amino acid sequences and V and J gene assignments were confirmed with MiXCR. The R stringdist package was used to calculate Levenshtein distances between the patient clonotypes and the ImmuneCODE hits. The source is immuneACCESS, and TCRdb retained only in-frame sequences with V and J called. Part of the clones is not carried over; for the studies checked, unresolved V genes explain less than half of this, and the remainder is unexplained. For V, J and clone size, that table is used; D and trimming come from the DNA. Recorded for this sample are roughly 14,000 clones; over 70% of them occurred a single time. The ten largest clones add up to around 59% of the sample.

The QIAamp DNA FFPE kit was used to extract genomic DNA from formalin-fixed paraffin-embedded autopsy tissue. Concerning this clone: What this receptor recognizes is not known. No base quality values were provided; no much bigger clone lies one nucleotide off.

V is clipped by 4 bases and J by 5 bases, and the sequence between their germline boundaries is 24 bases long. From the cysteine up to the phenylalanine, the CDR3 has a length of 17 residues. The entry retains the CDR3 DNA only, 51 bases that are in frame from base 1. CDR1 and CDR2 are read off the germline V gene as SGHRS and YFSETQ. This sequence uses TRBV5-1 and TRBJ1-2; TRBD1 could be the D gene, as 5 bases match. What was sequenced was left ventricle heart tissue obtained at autopsy. This specimen's cell subset or site label, interpreted: cardiac tissue sample (left or right ventricle, interventricular septum, or pericardium). The receptor comes from a man between 18 and 35 years old with fulminant myocarditis from multisystem inflammatory syndrome in adults (MIS-A) after COVID-19. The DNA reads TGCGCCAGCAGCATCCCCGGCCGGGGCAGGGTCTCATATGGCTACACCTTC. Its protein product is CASSIPGRGRVSYGYTF. Here the CDR3 is joined to the reference TRBV5-1 and TRBJ1-2 genes, and the full variable domain is: KAGVTQTPRYLIKTRGQQVTLSCSPISGHRSVSWYQQTPGQGLQFLFEYFSETQRNKGNFPGRFSGRQFSNSRSEMNVSTLELGDSALYLCASSIPGRGRVSYGYTFGSGTRLTVV.